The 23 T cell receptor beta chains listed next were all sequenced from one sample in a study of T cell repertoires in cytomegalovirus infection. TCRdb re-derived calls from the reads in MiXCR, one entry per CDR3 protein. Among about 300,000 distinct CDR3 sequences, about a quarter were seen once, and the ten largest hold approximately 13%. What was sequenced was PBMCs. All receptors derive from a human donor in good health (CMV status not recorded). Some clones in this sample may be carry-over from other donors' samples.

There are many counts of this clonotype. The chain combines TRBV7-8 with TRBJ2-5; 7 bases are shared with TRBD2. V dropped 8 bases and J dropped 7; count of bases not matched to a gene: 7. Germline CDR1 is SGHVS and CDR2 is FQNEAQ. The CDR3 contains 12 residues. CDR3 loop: CASGRERRTQYF. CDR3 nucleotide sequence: TGTGCCAGCGGGCGGGAGAGGAGGACCCAGTACTTC. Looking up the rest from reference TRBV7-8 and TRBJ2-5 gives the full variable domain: GAGVSQSPRYKVAKRGQDVALRCDPISGHVSLFWYQQALGQGPEFLTYFQNEAQLDKSGLPSDRFFAERPEGSVSTLKIQRTQQEDSAVYLCASGRERRTQYFGPGTRLLVL.

This CDR3 reads CASSLSSPDTQYF. The DNA for the CDR3 is TGTGCCAGCAGTTTATCTTCGCCAGATACGCAGTATTTT. The V call is TRBV28, the J call TRBJ2-3; D gene ambiguous. Germline assignment: CDR1 MDHEN and CDR2 SYDVKM. The CDR3 consists of 13 residues. Trimming pared 1 base from V and 4 bases from J, leaving 6 bases between.

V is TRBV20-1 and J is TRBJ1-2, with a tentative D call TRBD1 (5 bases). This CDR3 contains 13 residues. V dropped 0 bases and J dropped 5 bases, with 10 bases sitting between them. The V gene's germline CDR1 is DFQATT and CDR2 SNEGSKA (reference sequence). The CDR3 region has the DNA TGCAGTGCTAGAGATTCGGGGGTTTATGGCTACACCTTC. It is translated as CSARDSGVYGYTF.

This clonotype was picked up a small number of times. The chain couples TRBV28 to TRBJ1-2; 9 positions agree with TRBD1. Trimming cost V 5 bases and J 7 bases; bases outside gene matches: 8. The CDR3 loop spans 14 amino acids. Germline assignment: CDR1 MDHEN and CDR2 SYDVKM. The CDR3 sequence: CASSPWGQGGGYTF. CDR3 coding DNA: TGTGCCAGCAGTCCCTGGGGACAGGGAGGTGGCTACACCTTC.

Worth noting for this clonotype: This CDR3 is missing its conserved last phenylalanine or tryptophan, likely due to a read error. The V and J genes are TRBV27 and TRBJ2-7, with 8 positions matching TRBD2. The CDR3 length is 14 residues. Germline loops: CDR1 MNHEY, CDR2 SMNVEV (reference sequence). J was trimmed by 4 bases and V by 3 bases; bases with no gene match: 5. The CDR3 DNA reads TGTGCCAGCAGTTTTCGGGAGGGCCAATACGAGCAGTACTTA. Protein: CASSFREGQYEQYL.

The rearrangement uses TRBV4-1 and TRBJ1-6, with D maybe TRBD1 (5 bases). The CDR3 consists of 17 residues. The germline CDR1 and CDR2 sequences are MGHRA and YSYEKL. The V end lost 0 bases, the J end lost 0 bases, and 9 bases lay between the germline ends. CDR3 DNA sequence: TGCGCCAGCAGCCAAGAAAGACAGATCTCCTATAATTCACCCCTCCACTTT. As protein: CASSQERQISYNSPLHF.

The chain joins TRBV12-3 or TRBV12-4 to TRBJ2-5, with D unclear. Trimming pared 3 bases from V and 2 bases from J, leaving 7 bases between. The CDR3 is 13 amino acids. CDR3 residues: CASSFSQQETQYF. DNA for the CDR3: TGTGCCAGCAGTTTCTCGCAACAAGAGACCCAGTACTTC.

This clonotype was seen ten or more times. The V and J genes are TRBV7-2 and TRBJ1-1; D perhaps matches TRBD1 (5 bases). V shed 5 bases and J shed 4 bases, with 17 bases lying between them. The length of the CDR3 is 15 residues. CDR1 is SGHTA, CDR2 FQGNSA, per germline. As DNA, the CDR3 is TGTGCCAGCAGCCTAACCCCCGGGGCAGTCACTGAAGCTTTCTTT. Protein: CASSLTPGAVTEAFF.

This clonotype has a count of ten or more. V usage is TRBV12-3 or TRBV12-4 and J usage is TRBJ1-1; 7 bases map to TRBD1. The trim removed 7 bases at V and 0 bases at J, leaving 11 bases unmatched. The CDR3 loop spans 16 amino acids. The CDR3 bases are TGTGCCAGCACTACCGCGGGGACAGCGGTGAACACTGAAGCTTTCTTT. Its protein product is CASTTAGTAVNTEAFF.

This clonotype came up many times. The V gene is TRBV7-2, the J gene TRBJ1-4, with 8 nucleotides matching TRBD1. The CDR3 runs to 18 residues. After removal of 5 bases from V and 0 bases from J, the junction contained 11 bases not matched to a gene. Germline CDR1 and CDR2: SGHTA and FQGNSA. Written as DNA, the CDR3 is TGTGCCAGCAGCGTATACAGGGGGGGCTTGACAACTAATGAAAAACTGTTTTTT. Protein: CASSVYRGGLTTNEKLFF. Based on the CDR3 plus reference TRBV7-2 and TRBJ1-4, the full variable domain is GAGVSQSPSNKVTEKGKDVELRCDPISGHTALYWYRQSLGQGLEFLIYFQGNSAPDKSGLPSDRFSAERTGGSVSTLTIQRTQQEDSAVYLCASSVYRGGLTTNEKLFFGSGTQLSVL.

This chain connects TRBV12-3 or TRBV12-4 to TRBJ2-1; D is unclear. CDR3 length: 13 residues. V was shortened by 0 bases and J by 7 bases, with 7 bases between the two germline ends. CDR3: CASSLASRNEQFF. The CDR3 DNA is TGTGCCAGCAGTTTAGCCAGCCGAAATGAGCAGTTCTTC.

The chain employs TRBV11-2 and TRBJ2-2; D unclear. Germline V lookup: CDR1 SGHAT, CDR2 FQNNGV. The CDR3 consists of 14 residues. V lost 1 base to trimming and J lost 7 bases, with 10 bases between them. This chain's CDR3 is CASSLGLVIGELFF. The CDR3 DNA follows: TGTGCCAGCAGCTTAGGTTTAGTGATCGGGGAGCTGTTTTTT.

This chain's CDR3 is CASSLWGTTEAFF. CDR3 nucleotides: TGTGCCAGCAGCCTCTGGGGGACCACTGAAGCTTTCTTT. This sequence joins TRBV14 and TRBJ1-1, with D possibly TRBD1 on 5 matching bases. CDR3 length: 13 amino acids. Trimming shortened V by 4 bases and J by 4 bases, and 10 bases separated the two germline ends. CDR1 and CDR2 (germline): SGHDN, FVKESK.

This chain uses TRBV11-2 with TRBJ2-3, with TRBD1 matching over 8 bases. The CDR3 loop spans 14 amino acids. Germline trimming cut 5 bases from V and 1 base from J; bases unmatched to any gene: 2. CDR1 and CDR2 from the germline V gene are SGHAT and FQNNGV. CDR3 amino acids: CASSRTGRTDTQYF. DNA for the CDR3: TGTGCCAGCAGCAGGACAGGGCGCACAGATACGCAGTATTTT.

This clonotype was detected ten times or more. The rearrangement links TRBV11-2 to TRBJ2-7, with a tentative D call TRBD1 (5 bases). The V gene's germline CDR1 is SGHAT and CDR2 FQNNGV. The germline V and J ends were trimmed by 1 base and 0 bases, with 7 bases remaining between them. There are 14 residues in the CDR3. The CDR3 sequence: CASSLGQHSYEQYF. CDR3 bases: TGTGCCAGCAGCTTAGGACAGCACTCCTACGAGCAGTACTTC.

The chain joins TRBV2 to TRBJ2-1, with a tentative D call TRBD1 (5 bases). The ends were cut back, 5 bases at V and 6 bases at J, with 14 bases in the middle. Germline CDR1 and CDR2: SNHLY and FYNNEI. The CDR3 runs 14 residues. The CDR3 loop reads CASSRGRDPNEQFF. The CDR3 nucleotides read TGTGCCAGCAGTCGAGGCAGGGATCCCAATGAGCAGTTCTTC.

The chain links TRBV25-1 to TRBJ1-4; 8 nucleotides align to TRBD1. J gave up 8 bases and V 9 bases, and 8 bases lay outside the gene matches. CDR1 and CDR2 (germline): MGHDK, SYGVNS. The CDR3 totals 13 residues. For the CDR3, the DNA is TGTGCCAGTACACAGGGGGTAGCGGAAAAACTGTTTTTT. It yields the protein CASTQGVAEKLFF.

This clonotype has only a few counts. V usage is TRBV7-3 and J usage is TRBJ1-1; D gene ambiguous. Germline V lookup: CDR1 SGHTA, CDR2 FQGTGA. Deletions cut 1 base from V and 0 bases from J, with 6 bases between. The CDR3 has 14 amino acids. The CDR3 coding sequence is TGTGCCAGCAGCTTAAGTCCGGTGAACACTGAAGCTTTCTTT. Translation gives CASSLSPVNTEAFF. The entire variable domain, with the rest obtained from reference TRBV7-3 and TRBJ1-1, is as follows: GAGVSQTPSNKVTEKGKYVELRCDPISGHTALYWYRQSLGQGPEFLIYFQGTGAADDSGLPNDRFFAVRPEGSVSTLKIQRTERGDSAVYLCASSLSPVNTEAFFGQGTRLTVV.

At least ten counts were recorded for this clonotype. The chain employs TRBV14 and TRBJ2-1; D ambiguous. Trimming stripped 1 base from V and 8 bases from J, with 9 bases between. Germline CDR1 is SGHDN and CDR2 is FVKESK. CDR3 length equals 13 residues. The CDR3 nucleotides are TGTGCCAGCAGCCAAGGAATCCGGGATGAGCAGTTCTTC. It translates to CASSQGIRDEQFF.

The DNA for the CDR3 is TGTGCCAGCAGCGTCGGGTTGCACTACGAGCAGTACTTC. Protein: CASSVGLHYEQYF. The chain combines TRBV5-4 with TRBJ2-7, with D unclear. Trimming pared 4 bases from V and 3 bases from J, leaving 11 bases between. The CDR3 loop spans 13 amino acids. In germline, CDR1 is SGHNT, CDR2 YYREEE (reference sequence). Based on the CDR3 plus reference TRBV5-4 and TRBJ2-7, the full variable domain is ETGVTQSPTHLIKTRGQQVTLRCSSQSGHNTVSWYQQALGQGPQFIFQYYREEENGRGNFPPRFSGLQFPNYSSELNVNALELDDSALYLCASSVGLHYEQYFGPGTRLTVT.

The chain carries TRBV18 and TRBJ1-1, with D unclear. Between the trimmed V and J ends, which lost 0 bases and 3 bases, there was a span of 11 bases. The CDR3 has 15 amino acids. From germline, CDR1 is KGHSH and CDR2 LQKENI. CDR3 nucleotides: TGTGCCAGCTCACCACCGAGCACCGCGGACACTGAAGCTTTCTTT. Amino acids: CASSPPSTADTEAFF.

The CDR3 is CASSGASGGAYNEQFF. CDR3 sequence (DNA): TGTGCCAGCAGCGGGGCTAGCGGGGGGGCTTACAATGAGCAGTTCTTC. The rearrangement uses TRBV5-4 and TRBJ2-1; TRBD2 matches at 12 bases. The germline CDR1 and CDR2 sequences are SGHNT and YYREEE (reference sequence). Trimming removed 4 bases from V and 4 bases from J; junction bases left unmatched: 6. The CDR3 is made up of 16 amino acids.

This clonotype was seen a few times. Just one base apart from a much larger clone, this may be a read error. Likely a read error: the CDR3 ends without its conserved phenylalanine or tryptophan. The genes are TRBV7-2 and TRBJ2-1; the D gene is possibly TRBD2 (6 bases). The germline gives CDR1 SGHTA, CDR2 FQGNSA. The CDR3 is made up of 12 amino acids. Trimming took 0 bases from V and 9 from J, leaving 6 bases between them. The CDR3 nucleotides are TGTGCCAGCAGCTTAGCGGAGGGTGAGCAGTTCGTC. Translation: CASSLAEGEQFV.